The 29 T cell receptor beta chains given below trace back to one sample, sequenced in a study of cytomegalovirus exposure and HLA in healthy donors. In the PCR, 60 Vbeta and 13 Jbeta primers were used. Assay used: immunoSEQ multiplex PCR; TCRdb lists only in-frame clones, some missing. This sample yields over 100,000 clones, of which roughly 72% are seen a single time; 5.5% to 8.5% belongs to the top ten. Sequenced input: PBMCs. Receptor source: a male donor in good health and CMV-seronegative.

This clone has a handful of counts. This chain links TRBV5-6 with TRBJ2-5; 7 bases line up with TRBD1. The CDR3 totals 16 residues. CDR1 SGHDT and CDR2 YYEEEE come from the germline V gene. Germline trimming cut 0 bases from V and 2 bases from J; bases unmatched to any gene: 7. DNA of the CDR3: TGTGCCAGCAGCTTGGGGGGACAGTATTCGCAAGAGACCCAGTACTTC. Translated: CASSLGGQYSQETQYF.

This clone was picked up a small number of times. This chain links TRBV27 with TRBJ1-2; 9 bases are shared with TRBD1. The CDR3 extends over 15 amino acids. J was trimmed by 3 bases and V by 6 bases; bases with no gene match: 8. Germline CDR1 is MNHEY and CDR2 is SMNVEV (reference sequence). In DNA, the CDR3 is TGTGCCAGCAGAAAACCGGGACAGGGACACTATGGCTACACCTTC. Its protein product is CASRKPGQGHYGYTF.

The genes are TRBV15 and TRBJ2-4, with D tentatively TRBD1 (6 bases). Germline CDR1 reads LNHNV; CDR2 reads YYDKDF (reference sequence). V lost 1 base and J lost 10, with 20 bases in between. The CDR3 loop spans 16 amino acids. Here the CDR3 DNA reads TGTGCCACCAGCAGAGTCGAAACCGGGACACCAGAAATTCAGTACTTC. Amino acid sequence: CATSRVETGTPEIQYF.

This chain joins TRBV30 and TRBJ2-7, with D perhaps TRBD2 (7 bases). The V gene's germline CDR1 is GTSNPN and CDR2 SVGIG (reference sequence). The CDR3 contains 14 residues. Trimming cost V 8 bases and J 6 bases, with 23 bases left between them. CDR3 bases: TGTGCCAGTAGTATATACCGGGGGGCTGGCGAGCAGTACTTC. The encoded protein is CASSIYRGAGEQYF.

V and J are TRBV29-1 and TRBJ2-7; tentatively, D is TRBD1 (6 bases). The CDR3 loop spans 12 amino acids. Germline assignment: CDR1 SQVTM and CDR2 ANQGSEA. The V and J ends lost 2 bases and 6 bases respectively, with 11 bases between them. CDR3 amino acids: CSVETPGAEQYF. The CDR3 region has the DNA TGCAGCGTTGAAACACCAGGGGCCGAGCAGTACTTC.

The V gene is TRBV28, the J gene TRBJ1-1; the match to TRBD1 covers 8 bases. Germline CDR1 reads MDHEN; CDR2 reads SYDVKM. V shed 4 bases and J 0 bases; nucleotides not matched to a gene: 7. The CDR3 has 16 residues. The CDR3 loop reads CASSSDRVGMNTEAFF. The CDR3 bases are TGTGCCAGCAGTTCGGACAGGGTGGGAATGAACACTGAAGCTTTCTTT.

CDR3 amino acids: CASSLSASGSSSYEQYF. CDR3 nucleotides: TGCGCCAGCAGCTTGTCGGCTAGCGGGAGTAGCTCCTACGAGCAGTACTTC. The chain uses TRBV5-1 and TRBJ2-7; 10 positions match TRBD2. The CDR3 covers 17 residues. The V gene's germline CDR1 is SGHRS and CDR2 YFSETQ. Trimming cost V 1 base and J 0 bases; bases outside gene matches: 7.

The rearrangement links TRBV2 to TRBJ1-2, with 7 bases lining up with TRBD1. The CDR3 extends over 16 amino acids. CDR1 SNHLY and CDR2 FYNNEI come from the germline V gene. V shed 4 bases and J 2 bases; nucleotides not matched to a gene: 10. CDR3 DNA: TGTGCCAGCAGTGCGCGGGGACAGACTATCAACTATGGCTACACCTTC. Translation gives CASSARGQTINYGYTF.

This clone has only one observation. The chain recombines TRBV5-1 with TRBJ2-2; possibly TRBD2 for D (6 bases). This CDR3 has 16 residues. Germline V gene sequence: CDR1 SGHRS, CDR2 YFSETQ. The germline V and J ends were trimmed by 0 bases and 0 bases, with 9 bases remaining between them. The chain's CDR3 is CASSLAPGANTGELFF. The CDR3 DNA is TGCGCCAGCAGCTTGGCCCCGGGAGCGAACACCGGGGAGCTGTTTTTT.

In nucleotides, the CDR3 is TGTGCCAGCAGCTTGGGGGGACATAGCACAGATACGCAGTATTTT. Amino acids: CASSLGGHSTDTQYF. J is TRBJ2-3 and V is TRBV5-8; the D gene is possibly TRBD1 (6 bases). The CDR3 runs to 15 residues. Germline V gene sequence: CDR1 SGHTS, CDR2 YDEGEE. Trimming took 0 bases from V and 0 from J, leaving 8 bases between them.

Comments on this clone: The same CDR3 can be traced to other DNA sequences in this sample. The chain has TRBV27 and TRBJ2-1; 10 bases match TRBD1. This CDR3 region has 16 residues. The germline V gene encodes CDR1 MNHEY and CDR2 SMNVEV (reference sequence). The V segment lost 6 bases and the J segment 7 bases; nucleotides outside the gene matches: 12. The CDR3 here is CASRNTGTGAWNEQFF. The CDR3 bases are TGTGCCAGCAGAAACACCGGGACAGGGGCCTGGAATGAGCAGTTCTTC.

This chain connects TRBV28 to TRBJ2-1; 10 positions match TRBD1. Germline assignment: CDR1 MDHEN and CDR2 SYDVKM. Trimming removed 2 bases from V and 10 bases from J; junction bases left unmatched: 5. This CDR3 contains 14 residues. The CDR3, as DNA: TGTGCCAGCAGTTTACGACAGGGGGCTTCGGAGCAGTTCTTC. This sequence encodes CASSLRQGASEQFF.

The gene calls are TRBV21-1 and TRBJ2-2; TRBD2 is the table's D call and was not checked against the DNA. TRBV21-1 is assigned pseudogene status. The CDR3 contains 16 residues. In DNA, the CDR3 is TGTGCCAGCAGCAAAGGTTCTACCCGGAGGACCGGGGAGCTGTTTTTT. Its protein is CASSKGSTRRTGELFF.

This clone appeared a single time. The chain is built from TRBV4-1 and TRBJ2-3; TRBD2 agrees at 13 bases. The CDR3 totals 16 residues. The ends lost 2 bases at V and 8 bases at J; junction bases unmatched: 7. Per the germline V gene, CDR1 is MGHRA and CDR2 is YSYEKL. The CDR3 DNA reads TGCGCCAGCAGCCAACCTTGGACTAGCGGGAGCCGTACGCAGTATTTT. It translates to CASSQPWTSGSRTQYF.

This clone was seen a handful of times. V usage is TRBV5-1 and J usage is TRBJ1-1, with 7 positions matching TRBD1. CDR1 is SGHRS and CDR2 is YFSETQ in the germline V gene. J was trimmed by 0 bases and V by 0 bases; bases with no gene match: 14. The CDR3 is made up of 19 amino acids. CDR3 amino acids: CASSLAAGFRGIVNTEAFF. CDR3 DNA sequence: TGCGCCAGCAGCTTGGCCGCAGGGTTCAGGGGGATCGTGAACACTGAAGCTTTCTTT.

This chain uses TRBV9 with TRBJ2-7; maybe TRBD2 (7 bases). The CDR3 has 15 residues. Trimming took 0 bases from V and 4 from J, leaving 14 bases between them. The germline CDR1 and CDR2 sequences are SGDLS and YYNGEE. The CDR3 region has the DNA TGTGCCAGCAGCGTAGGGGGGGGCACGAGTTACGAGCAGTACTTC. The encoded protein is CASSVGGGTSYEQYF.

The chain joins TRBV29-1 to TRBJ1-3; 10 bases map to TRBD1. Looked up from germline, CDR1 is SQVTM and CDR2 is ANQGSEA. The CDR3 runs 13 residues. Germline trimming cut 6 bases from V and 8 bases from J; bases unmatched to any gene: 7. In DNA, the CDR3 is TGCAGCGTCCAGACAGGGGGCTTTGACACCATATATTTT. The encoded protein is CSVQTGGFDTIYF.

This clone was observed a single time. V gene TRBV30 combines with J gene TRBJ1-5; D is perhaps TRBD1 (6 bases). Trimming cost V 3 bases and J 2 bases, with 17 bases left between them. The CDR3 is 16 residues long. Germline assignment: CDR1 GTSNPN and CDR2 SVGIG (reference sequence). CDR3 sequence: CAWSRVRTVGNQPQHF. The CDR3 DNA reads TGTGCCTGGAGCCGCGTCCGGACAGTAGGCAATCAGCCCCAGCATTTT. The full variable domain, with the rest looked up from reference TRBV30 and TRBJ1-5, is SQTIHQWPATLVQPVGSPLSLECTVEGTSNPNLYWYRQAAGRGLQLLFYSVGIGQISSEVPQNLSASRPQDRQFILSSKKLLLSDSGFYLCAWSRVRTVGNQPQHFGDGTRLSIL.

This clone has a handful of counts. V usage is TRBV5-6 and J usage is TRBJ2-5, with 9 bases identical to TRBD2. In germline, CDR1 is SGHDT, CDR2 YYEEEE. The CDR3 length is 14 residues. For the CDR3, the DNA is TGTGCTACTCAAGGCGGGGGGGGGAGAGAGACCCAGTACTTC. It encodes CATQGGGGRETQYF.

In regard to this clone: An end of the junction differs from the germline gene, which may be a read error. The rearrangement links TRBV2 to TRBJ2-7; TRBD2 aligns across 8 bases. Germline CDR1 and CDR2: SNHLY and FYNNEI. CDR3 size: 11 residues. The CDR3 region is CASSRGGPGNF. CDR3 bases: TGTGCCAGCAGTCGGGGGGGACCGGGGAACTTC. Based on the CDR3 plus reference TRBV2 and TRBJ2-7, the full variable domain is EPEVTQTPSHQVTQMGQEVILRCVPISNHLYFYWYRQILGQKVEFLVSFYNNEISEKSEIFDDQFSVERPDGSNFTLKIRSTKLEDSAMYFCASSRGGPGNFGPGTRLTVT.

A single count supports this clone. The rearrangement joins TRBV20-1 to TRBJ2-7, with 7 bases aligning to TRBD1. This CDR3 region has 11 residues. The V gene's germline CDR1 is DFQATT and CDR2 SNEGSKA (reference sequence). After removal of 6 bases from V and 9 bases from J, the junction contained 8 bases not matched to a gene. The CDR3: CSARTGLGQYF. The DNA of the CDR3 is TGCAGTGCACGGACAGGCCTGGGGCAGTACTTC.

J is TRBJ2-7 and V is TRBV2; maybe TRBD1 (6 bases). The CDR3 loop spans 15 amino acids. Germline V CDR1 and CDR2: SNHLY, FYNNEI. Trimming left V 1 base short and J 2 bases short, with 12 bases between. The CDR3 bases are TGTGCCAGCAGTGAAGGGGGACAACTACCCTACGAGCAGTACTTC. Translating gives CASSEGGQLPYEQYF.

This clone was seen a single time. The chain links TRBV7-9 to TRBJ2-1; D is possibly TRBD2 (5 bases). Trimming removed 5 bases at V and 0 bases at J, with 17 bases between. The CDR3 loop spans 17 amino acids. Germline CDR1 SEHNR, CDR2 FQNEAQ (reference sequence). The CDR3 sequence is CASSHPRVGASYNEQFF. For the CDR3, the DNA is TGTGCCAGCAGCCACCCCCGTGTGGGAGCCTCCTACAATGAGCAGTTCTTC.

This rearrangement joins TRBV29-1 to TRBJ2-2; 9 bases are shared with TRBD1. The CDR3 extends over 15 amino acids. V gave up 7 bases and J gave up 4 bases; unmatched junction bases: 10. Germline CDR1 and CDR2: SQVTM and ANQGSEA. The CDR3 region is CSAYPGQGGTGELFF. As DNA, the CDR3 is TGCAGCGCCTACCCGGGACAGGGTGGCACCGGGGAGCTGTTTTTT.

This chain uses TRBV19 with TRBJ2-2; D gene uncertain. The length of the CDR3 is 14 residues. Trimming took off 11 bases at V and 0 bases at J, with 13 bases between the two ends. CDR1 LNHDA and CDR2 SQIVND come from the germline V gene (reference sequence). CDR3 DNA sequence: TGTGCCTGTACGGCTGCGGCGAACACCGGGGAGCTGTTTTTT. This gives the protein CACTAAANTGELFF. The full variable domain, with the rest looked up from reference TRBV19 and TRBJ2-2, is DGGITQSPKYLFRKEGQNVTLSCEQNLNHDAMYWYRQDPGQGLRLIYYSQIVNDFQKGDIAEGYSVSREKKESFPLTVTSAQKNPTAFYLCACTAAANTGELFFGEGSRLTVL.

The chain links TRBV30 to TRBJ1-2; possibly TRBD1 for D (6 bases). Germline CDR1 reads GTSNPN; CDR2 reads SVGIG (reference sequence). Trimming took off 4 bases at V and 3 bases at J, with 18 bases between the two ends. The CDR3 length is 15 residues. The CDR3 loop reads CAWTLGAGFDYGYTF. The DNA for the CDR3 is TGTGCCTGGACCCTGGGGGCAGGGTTTGACTATGGCTACACCTTC.

The J gene is TRBJ2-6, the V gene TRBV7-2; 8 bases agree with TRBD2. Germline V lookup: CDR1 SGHTA, CDR2 FQGNSA. The CDR3 is 17 residues long. Trimming at V came to 3 bases and at J to 1 base, leaving 5 bases not matched to a gene. The CDR3 spells CASSFQGLDSGANVLTF. CDR3 nucleotide sequence: TGTGCCAGCAGCTTTCAGGGACTAGATTCTGGGGCCAACGTCCTGACTTTC.

The CDR3 spells CASSQDLGDQGEKLFF. The CDR3 coding sequence is TGCGCCAGCAGCCAAGATCTCGGGGACCAGGGGGAAAAACTGTTTTTT. This chain connects TRBV4-3 to TRBJ1-4, with D maybe TRBD1 (6 bases). The length of the CDR3 is 16 residues. Trimming pared 0 bases from V and 8 bases from J, leaving 16 bases between. Per germline, CDR1 LGHNA and CDR2 YSLEER.

CDR3 coding DNA: TGTGCCAGCAGCCGTACAGGGTTGGATCAGCCCCAGCATTTT. This gives the protein CASSRTGLDQPQHF. The chain couples TRBV6-5 to TRBJ1-5; D is possibly TRBD1 (6 bases). Germline CDR1 and CDR2: MNHEY and SVGAGI. There are 14 residues in the CDR3. V lost 6 bases, J lost 5 bases, and 14 bases lay in between.